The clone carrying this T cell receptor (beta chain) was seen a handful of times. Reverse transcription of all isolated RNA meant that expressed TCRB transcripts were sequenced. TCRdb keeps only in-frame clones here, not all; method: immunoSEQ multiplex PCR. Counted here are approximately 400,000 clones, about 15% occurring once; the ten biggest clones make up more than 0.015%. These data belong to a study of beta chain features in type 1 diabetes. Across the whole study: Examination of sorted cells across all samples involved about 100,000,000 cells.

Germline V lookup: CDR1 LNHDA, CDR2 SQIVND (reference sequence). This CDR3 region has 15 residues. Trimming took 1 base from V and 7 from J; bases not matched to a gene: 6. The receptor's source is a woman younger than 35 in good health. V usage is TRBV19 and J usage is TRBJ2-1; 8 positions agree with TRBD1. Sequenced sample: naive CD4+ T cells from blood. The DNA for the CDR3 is TGTGCCAGTAGTATAGCCCAGGGGGCTTGGAATGAGCAGTTCTTC. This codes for CASSIAQGAWNEQFF.